This is a list of T cell receptor beta chains from one sample in a study of T cells in Graves' hyperthyroidism and ophthalmopathy. Using its own MiXCR run on the multiplex PCR reads, TCRdb lists one record per CDR3 protein. Altogether over 350,000 distinct CDR3 sequences are present, 15% to 20% being singletons, with the ten largest covering 40%. Sequencing used blood. Receptor source: a young man with Graves' ophthalmopathy. The CDR3 runs from the conserved cysteine through the conserved F or W. A D gene is named only where the DNA matches it firmly. The size field is filled for only some rows; it gives once, few, many or a size class.

V: TRBV5-6
D: TRBD1
size: many
J: TRBJ1-5
CDR3: CASRTEGTGGQPQHF
DNA: TGTGCCAGCAGGACGGAGGGGACAGGCGGCCAGCCCCAGCATTTT

V: TRBV9
D: TRBD1
size: NA
J: TRBJ1-2
CDR3: CASSPAKTGAYGYTF
DNA: TGTGCCAGCAGCCCAGCGAAGACAGGGGCGTATGGCTACACCTTC

V: TRBV7-2
D: NA
size: few
J: TRBJ2-2
CDR3: CASSLAGWGTGELFF
DNA: TGTGCCAGCAGCTTAGCAGGGTGGGGCACCGGGGAGCTGTTTTTT

V: TRBV5-1
D: TRBD1
size: many
J: TRBJ2-1
CDR3: CASGTGQGVDEQFF
DNA: TGCGCCAGCGGGACGGGACAGGGGGTCGATGAGCAGTTCTTC

V: TRBV20-1
D: TRBD1
size: many
J: TRBJ1-5
CDR3: CSARPTGWRDNQPQHF
DNA: TGCAGTGCTAGACCGACAGGGTGGAGGGACAATCAGCCCCAGCATTTT

V: TRBV27
D: NA
size: few
J: TRBJ2-7
CDR3: CASTAGATGVNEQYF
DNA: TGTGCCAGCACCGCGGGAGCGACAGGGGTGAACGAGCAGTACTTC

V: TRBV6-2/TRBV6-3
D: NA
size: NA
J: TRBJ2-1
CDR3: CASSGYSGLHNEQFF
DNA: TGTGCCAGCAGTGGCTACTCGGGACTCCACAATGAGCAGTTCTTC

V: TRBV9
D: TRBD1
size: NA
J: TRBJ2-7
CDR3: CASSVSDRGEHEQYF
DNA: TGTGCCAGCAGCGTCTCCGACAGGGGTGAACACGAGCAGTACTTC

V: TRBV9
D: NA
size: few
J: TRBJ2-1
CDR3: CASSADDEQFF
DNA: TGTGCCAGCAGTGCAGACGATGAGCAGTTCTTC

V: TRBV9
D: NA
size: NA
J: TRBJ1-3
CDR3: CASSAGAASGNTIYF
DNA: TGTGCCAGCAGCGCGGGGGCTGCGTCTGGAAACACCATATATTTT

V: TRBV9
D: TRBD1
size: few
J: TRBJ1-3
CDR3: CASSAPPRDRGNSGNTIYF
DNA: TGTGCCAGCAGCGCCCCACCCCGGGACAGGGGCAACTCTGGAAACACCATATATTTT

V: TRBV11-2
D: NA
size: many
J: TRBJ1-5
CDR3: CASSSGAGGGQPQHF
DNA: TGTGCCAGCAGCTCGGGAGCCGGGGGCGGACAGCCCCAGCATTTT

V: TRBV9
D: NA
size: few
J: TRBJ2-3
CDR3: CASSVRGWDSTDTQYF
DNA: TGTGCCAGCAGCGTCCGAGGGTGGGATAGCACAGATACGCAGTATTTT

V: TRBV12-3/TRBV12-4
D: NA
size: many
J: TRBJ2-7
CDR3: CASRNLGLRQYF
DNA: TGTGCCAGCAGGAACTTGGGTCTACGGCAGTACTTC

V: TRBV7-6
D: NA
size: few
J: TRBJ2-7
CDR3: CASSLEGTDEQYF
DNA: TGTGCCAGCAGCTTAGAGGGTACGGACGAGCAGTACTTC

V: TRBV11-2
D: TRBD1
size: many
J: TRBJ2-3
CDR3: CASSPTMGTGTTDTQYF
DNA: TGTGCCAGCAGCCCTACAATGGGGACAGGAACCACAGATACGCAGTATTTT

V: TRBV9
D: NA
size: NA
J: TRBJ2-1
CDR3: CASSVNQNEQFF
DNA: TGTGCCAGCAGCGTAAATCAAAATGAGCAGTTCTTC

V: TRBV5-5
D: NA
size: few
J: TRBJ1-1
CDR3: CASSPVGRTEAFF
DNA: TGTGCCAGCAGCCCTGTTGGGCGCACTGAAGCTTTCTTT

V: TRBV25-1
D: NA
size: few
J: TRBJ1-1
CDR3: CASTRLAGHEGNTEAFF
DNA: TGTGCCAGCACCAGGTTGGCAGGGCATGAGGGGAACACTGAAGCTTTCTTT

V: TRBV15
D: NA
size: NA
J: TRBJ1-5
CDR3: CATSQGRINQPQHF
DNA: TGTGCCACCAGCCAAGGACGGATCAATCAGCCCCAGCATTTT

V: TRBV27
D: NA
size: NA
J: TRBJ2-7
CDR3: CASSSPPFGQYF
DNA: TGTGCCAGCAGTTCTCCCCCTTTTGGGCAGTACTTC

V: TRBV11-2
D: TRBD2
size: many
J: TRBJ2-1
CDR3: CASSLGAGIYNEQFF
DNA: TGTGCCAGCAGCTTAGGAGCGGGGATCTACAATGAGCAGTTCTTC

V: TRBV5-1
D: TRBD1
size: NA
J: TRBJ1-2
CDR3: CASSPALDRGDGYTF
DNA: TGCGCCAGCAGCCCAGCCTTGGACAGGGGTGATGGCTACACCTTC

V: TRBV15
D: TRBD1
size: many
J: TRBJ1-2
CDR3: CATSTGQALSYGYTF
DNA: TGTGCCACCAGCACTGGACAGGCCCTATCGTATGGCTACACCTTC

V: TRBV5-1
D: TRBD1
size: NA
J: TRBJ2-3
CDR3: CASSYKTRDRYTDTQYF
DNA: TGCGCCAGCAGCTATAAAACCCGGGACAGGTACACAGATACGCAGTATTTT

V: TRBV5-5
D: NA
size: NA
J: TRBJ2-7
CDR3: CASSLGAGWDEQYF
DNA: TGTGCCAGCAGCTTGGGGGCAGGGTGGGACGAGCAGTACTTC

V: TRBV9
D: NA
size: few
J: TRBJ2-5
CDR3: CASSVVGRPEKETQYF
DNA: TGTGCCAGCAGCGTAGTGGGGCGCCCGGAAAAAGAGACCCAGTACTTC

V: TRBV19
D: TRBD2
size: NA
J: TRBJ2-2
CDR3: CASSDSGGVNTGELFF
DNA: TGTGCCAGTAGTGATAGCGGGGGGGTGAACACCGGGGAGCTGTTTTTT

V: TRBV20-1
D: NA
size: NA
J: TRBJ2-2
CDR3: CSAGRETGELFF
DNA: TGCAGTGCTGGTAGGGAGACCGGGGAGCTGTTTTTT

V: TRBV5-8
D: NA
size: many
J: TRBJ2-5
CDR3: CASSTGTPPRTQYF
DNA: TGTGCCAGCAGTACCGGGACCCCGCCAAGGACCCAGTACTTC

V: TRBV2
D: NA
size: many
J: TRBJ2-7
CDR3: CASLGRGYEQYF
DNA: TGTGCCAGCCTCGGCAGGGGCTACGAGCAGTACTTC

V: TRBV7-9
D: TRBD2
size: many
J: TRBJ2-1
CDR3: CASSLTRWGGEQFF
DNA: TGTGCCAGCAGCTTAACAAGGTGGGGGGGTGAGCAGTTCTTC

V: TRBV6-2/TRBV6-3
D: NA
size: NA
J: TRBJ2-5
CDR3: CASSQGLTETQYF
DNA: TGTGCCAGCAGCCAGGGGCTAACGGAGACCCAGTACTTC

V: TRBV19
D: TRBD1
size: NA
J: TRBJ1-3
CDR3: CASSRDRDSGNTIYF
DNA: TGTGCCAGTAGTAGAGACAGGGACTCTGGAAACACCATATATTTT

V: TRBV7-9
D: NA
size: few
J: TRBJ1-1
CDR3: CASSWEQGRTEAFF
DNA: TGTGCCAGCAGCTGGGAACAGGGTCGCACTGAAGCTTTCTTT

V: TRBV12-3/TRBV12-4
D: TRBD1
size: once
J: TRBJ1-5
CDR3: CASSLGGTGGQPQHF
DNA: TGTGCCAGCAGTTTAGGGGGGACAGGGGGTCAGCCCCAGCATTTT

V: TRBV20-1
D: NA
size: many
J: TRBJ2-7
CDR3: CSARDVGTDYEQYF
DNA: TGCAGTGCTAGAGATGTGGGCACCGACTACGAGCAGTACTTC

V: TRBV13
D: NA
size: few
J: TRBJ1-3
CDR3: CASSLEGVPGNTIYF
DNA: TGTGCCAGCAGCTTAGAAGGGGTCCCTGGAAACACCATATATTTT

V: TRBV5-6
D: NA
size: many
J: TRBJ2-1
CDR3: CASGDIYYNEQFF
DNA: TGTGCCAGCGGGGACATTTACTACAATGAGCAGTTCTTC

V: TRBV7-9
D: TRBD1
size: many
J: TRBJ2-5
CDR3: CASSWGQGYQETQYF
DNA: TGTGCCAGCAGCTGGGGACAGGGGTACCAAGAGACCCAGTACTTC

V: TRBV19
D: TRBD1
size: few
J: TRBJ1-5
CDR3: CASLGQGNQPQHF
DNA: TGTGCCAGTTTGGGACAGGGCAATCAGCCCCAGCATTTT

V: TRBV9
D: NA
size: few
J: TRBJ2-1
CDR3: CASSVGGDAAEQFF
DNA: TGTGCCAGCAGCGTAGGGGGCGACGCGGCTGAGCAGTTCTTC

V: TRBV12-3/TRBV12-4
D: NA
size: NA
J: TRBJ2-1
CDR3: CASSLSWKQFF
DNA: TGTGCCAGCAGTTTAAGTTGGAAGCAGTTCTTC

V: TRBV10-3
D: NA
size: many
J: TRBJ1-1
CDR3: CAISELQGKNTEAFF
DNA: TGTGCCATCAGTGAACTACAGGGTAAGAACACTGAAGCTTTCTTT

V: TRBV5-1
D: NA
size: many
J: TRBJ2-7
CDR3: CASSLELGNYEQYF
DNA: TGCGCCAGCAGCTTGGAACTGGGAAACTACGAGCAGTACTTC